This T cell receptor (beta chain) originates from a study of regulatory T cells in long-lasting Graves disease. About the research overall: Antithyroid drug use was under 3 months in newly diagnosed Graves' patients. Study observations and caveats: New patients shared 750 to 1,000 public clonotypes, fewer than the 2,741 shared by persistent patients. Persistent Graves' cases showed lower TCR diversity than newly diagnosed cases. With a small sample size, accuracy may have been reduced.

This clonotype appeared a few times. The target antigen is unknown. The V gene lost 0 bases and the J gene lost 4 bases, with 6 bases spanning the gap. From germline, CDR1 is KGHDR and CDR2 SFDVKD. This CDR3 has 13 amino acids. Arm-PCR of CDR3 regions with iRepertoire HTBI primers generated TCR beta libraries. TCRdb analysed the multiplex PCR reads with MiXCR anew, one entry per CDR3 protein. Of hundreds of thousands of distinct CDR3 sequences in the sample, roughly 15% were seen once. Time point described: newly diagnosed GD, antithyroid drugs for less than 3 months. PBMC RNA served as the TCR library source. These data were also reused for a study on T cells in Graves' hyperthyroidism and ophthalmopathy.

The clonotype originates from a woman aged 30 to 39 with Graves disease. The chain uses TRBV24-1 and TRBJ2-7; D ambiguous. The starting material was peripheral blood mononuclear cells (PBMCs), obtained at new diagnosis, from a patient treated with antithyroid drugs. CDR3 in DNA: TGTGCCACCAGTGATTTGATGAGTTACGAGCAGTACTTC. This codes for CATSDLMSYEQYF.